The 32 T cell receptor beta chains given below trace back to one sample, sequenced in a study of OX40 agonist ivuxolimab in advanced cancers. The protocol was immunoSEQ multiplex PCR, while the TCRdb copy is restricted to in-frame clones and leaves out a portion. This sample has about 53,000 clones, with more than 70% found just once. This material consisted of CD4+ or CD8+ T cells sorted from blood, taken in a trial of the OX40 agonist ivuxolimab. The receptors were sampled from an adult with an advanced solid tumor such as melanoma, head and neck, liver or kidney cancer.

This chain links TRBV5-1 with TRBJ2-3; D is possibly TRBD1 or TRBD2 (5 bases each). Germline loops: CDR1 SGHRS, CDR2 YFSETQ. The V end lost 4 bases, the J end lost 4 bases, and 13 bases lay between the germline ends. The CDR3 loop spans 14 amino acids. The DNA of the CDR3 is TGCGCCAGCAGCCCGGGGCAACCCGCAGATACGCAGTATTTT. This sequence encodes CASSPGQPADTQYF.

The J gene is TRBJ2-2, the V gene TRBV5-4; TRBD1 matches at 8 bases. V gave up 6 bases and J gave up 3 bases; unmatched junction bases: 4. Germline-derived CDR1 and CDR2 are SGHNT and YYREEE (reference sequence). The CDR3 runs 14 residues. CDR3 sequence reads: CASNKQGDTGELFF. In DNA form, the CDR3 reads TGTGCCAGCAACAAACAGGGGGACACCGGGGAGCTGTTTTTT.

The chain combines TRBV5-4 with TRBJ2-2; perhaps TRBD2 as D (6 bases). V lost 2 bases and J lost 5, with 16 bases in between. Germline V gene data show CDR1 as SGHNT and CDR2 as YYREEE (reference sequence). The CDR3 runs to 16 residues. The chain's CDR3 is CASSFGSWRVTGELFF. CDR3 sequence (DNA): TGTGCCAGCAGCTTTGGCTCCTGGAGGGTTACCGGGGAGCTGTTTTTT. Variable domain in full (rest from reference TRBV5-4 and TRBJ2-2): ETGVTQSPTHLIKTRGQQVTLRCSSQSGHNTVSWYQQALGQGPQFIFQYYREEENGRGNFPPRFSGLQFPNYSSELNVNALELDDSALYLCASSFGSWRVTGELFFGEGSRLTVL.

V and J are TRBV6-4 and TRBJ2-3; TRBD2 matches at 9 bases. CDR3 length: 15 residues. The J segment lost 5 bases and the V segment lost 3 bases, leaving 6 bases of the junction unmatched. Germline V gives CDR1 MRHNA, CDR2 SNTAGT. The CDR3 spells CASSESGGPGDTQYF. The CDR3 bases are TGTGCCAGCAGTGAGAGCGGGGGGCCTGGAGATACGCAGTATTTT.

The chain couples TRBV2 to TRBJ1-5; D is unclear. This CDR3 has 14 residues. Between the trimmed V and J ends, which lost 7 bases and 0 bases, there was a span of 10 bases. Germline CDR1 SNHLY, CDR2 FYNNEI. The CDR3 DNA follows: TGTGCCAGCAAGGAAGGATATAGCAATCAGCCCCAGCATTTT. Protein: CASKEGYSNQPQHF.

The DNA for the CDR3 is TGTGCCAGCCAAGGGAACGCCTACGAGCAGTACTTC. This sequence encodes CASQGNAYEQYF. The chain carries TRBV28 and TRBJ2-7, with D unresolved. Germline-derived CDR1 and CDR2 are MDHEN and SYDVKM. The germline V and J ends were trimmed by 8 bases and 2 bases, with 10 bases remaining between them. This CDR3 is built from 12 residues.

The V and J genes are TRBV4-2 and TRBJ2-7, with TRBD1 matching over 8 bases. J was trimmed by 3 bases and V by 5 bases; bases with no gene match: 9. Germline CDR1 LGHNA, CDR2 YNFKEQ. The CDR3 length is 15 residues. The DNA for the CDR3 is TGTGCCAGCAGCAAGGCCGGTGACAGGGGCTACGAGCAGTACTTC. It yields the protein CASSKAGDRGYEQYF.

V gene TRBV4-2 combines with J gene TRBJ1-3, with a tentative D call TRBD1 (5 bases). This CDR3 is 15 amino acids long. With 0 bases removed from V and 1 base from J, the gap between germline ends came to 7 bases. Germline CDR1 LGHNA, CDR2 YNFKEQ. The CDR3 DNA is TGTGCCAGCAGCCAAGATTGGGGGTCTGGAAACACCATATATTTT. Translating it yields CASSQDWGSGNTIYF.

This sequence joins TRBV5-5 and TRBJ2-1; D is unclear. V lost 0 bases to trimming and J lost 13 bases, with 8 bases between them. The germline gives CDR1 SGHKS, CDR2 YYEKEE (reference sequence). The CDR3 is made up of 11 amino acids. The CDR3 loop reads CASSLEVEQFF. The CDR3 coding sequence is TGTGCCAGCAGCTTGGAGGTTGAACAGTTCTTC.

This rearrangement joins TRBV6-5 to TRBJ2-7; TRBD1 might be the D (5 bases). The germline CDR1 and CDR2 sequences are MNHEY and SVGAGI. This CDR3 is built from 12 residues. The ends were cut back, 8 bases at V and 2 bases at J, with 10 bases in the middle. CDR3: CASWGPTYEQYF. The CDR3 DNA reads as TGTGCCAGCTGGGGCCCGACCTACGAGCAGTACTTC.

The CDR3 DNA reads as TGTGCCTCGAATGGACTCGGTGGCGCAGATACGCAGTATTTT. It encodes CASNGLGGADTQYF. This chain links TRBV6-5 with TRBJ2-3; D perhaps matches TRBD2 (5 bases). The CDR3 extends over 14 amino acids. The V end was cut by 11 bases, the J end by 4 bases, with 19 bases between. Germline loops: CDR1 MNHEY, CDR2 SVGAGI.

The rearrangement links TRBV10-3 to TRBJ2-7, with D possibly TRBD1 on 5 matching bases. Trimming removed 10 bases at V and 2 bases at J, with 18 bases between. This CDR3 contains 14 residues. CDR1 and CDR2 from the germline V gene are ENHRY and SYGVKD. The CDR3 DNA reads TGTGCCAGCCGAACTCCCAGGGAAACCTACGAGCAGTACTTC. Its protein product is CASRTPRETYEQYF.

The chain joins TRBV5-4 to TRBJ1-2; 7 bases match TRBD1. CDR1 and CDR2 from the germline V gene are SGHNT and YYREEE (reference sequence). Losses at the gene ends were 4 bases for V and 4 bases for J; bases not matched to a gene: 4. The CDR3 runs to 13 residues. This CDR3 is CASSQGQSYGYTF. CDR3 coding DNA: TGTGCCAGCAGCCAGGGACAGTCCTATGGCTACACCTTC.

The chain joins TRBV5-1 to TRBJ2-3, with D perhaps matching TRBD2 (6 bases). Germline values: CDR1 SGHRS, CDR2 YFSETQ. This CDR3 is built from 17 residues. V lost 4 bases and J lost 5, with 23 bases in between. CDR3 coding DNA: TGCGCCAGCAGCGCCGCGGCCTTGCGGGCGGGGCAAGATACGCAGTATTTT. Its translation is CASSAAALRAGQDTQYF.

The V gene is TRBV11-2, the J gene TRBJ2-1; 9 bases are a match to TRBD2. From germline, CDR1 is SGHAT and CDR2 FQNNGV. CDR3 size: 15 residues. V dropped 5 bases and J dropped 10; count of bases not matched to a gene: 12. The CDR3 DNA is TGTGCCAGCAGCACCGGGCCAGCGGGAGGCCCGGAGCAGTTCTTC. Residues: CASSTGPAGGPEQFF.

This chain joins TRBV6-1 and TRBJ2-1; TRBD2 aligns across 11 bases. Per the germline V gene, CDR1 is MNHNS and CDR2 is SASEGT. The CDR3 runs 15 residues. Trimming took 6 bases from V and 3 from J; bases not matched to a gene: 4. This chain's CDR3 is CASRAGTSGYNEQFF. The DNA for the CDR3 is TGTGCCAGCAGGGCCGGGACTAGCGGCTACAATGAGCAGTTCTTC.

The chain has TRBV5-1 and TRBJ1-4; no firm D call. Germline assignment: CDR1 SGHRS and CDR2 YFSETQ. The CDR3 spans 14 residues. Trimming took 2 bases from V and 3 from J, leaving 8 bases between them. The CDR3 protein is CASSFVSSNEKLFF. The DNA of the CDR3 is TGCGCCAGCAGCTTTGTCAGCTCTAATGAAAAACTGTTTTTT.

The V and J genes are TRBV28 and TRBJ1-1, with D possibly TRBD1 on 5 matching bases. The length of the CDR3 is 12 residues. V lost 6 bases and J 8 bases, leaving 13 bases between the germline ends. Germline assignment: CDR1 MDHEN and CDR2 SYDVKM. CDR3 in amino acids: CASSRSGPEAFF. CDR3 nucleotides: TGTGCCAGCAGCCGCTCGGGACCAGAAGCTTTCTTT.

The genes are TRBV2 and TRBJ2-7, with 10 bases aligning to TRBD2. The germline CDR1 and CDR2 sequences are SNHLY and FYNNEI. Trimming at V came to 6 bases and at J to 3 bases, leaving 5 bases not matched to a gene. The CDR3 totals 14 residues. The CDR3: CASSPGLAYYEQYF. The DNA of the CDR3 is TGTGCCAGCAGCCCGGGACTAGCGTACTACGAGCAGTACTTC.

This chain uses TRBV23-1 with TRBJ2-2; TRBD2 agrees at 10 bases. TRBV23-1 is labeled an ORF, and its function is uncertain. The length of the CDR3 is 17 residues. Unmatched junction bases numbered 10, after V lost 7 bases and J lost 2 bases. The CDR3 region has the DNA TGCGCCAGCAAACTTACCCTAGCGGGGGCCAACACCGGGGAGCTGTTTTTT. This gives the protein CASKLTLAGANTGELFF.

The V and J genes are TRBV19 and TRBJ1-1, with D maybe TRBD1 (5 bases). This CDR3 has 14 residues. Germline V lookup: CDR1 LNHDA, CDR2 SQIVND (reference sequence). Trimming shortened V by 3 bases and J by 1 base, and 9 bases separated the two germline ends. In DNA, the CDR3 is TGTGCCAGTAGTATTACAGGACCGAACACTGAAGCTTTCTTT. Translated, it gives CASSITGPNTEAFF.

The V gene is TRBV9, the J gene TRBJ2-3; 9 bases fit TRBD2. Trimming took 0 bases from V and 0 from J; bases not matched to a gene: 8. CDR1 is SGDLS, CDR2 YYNGEE, per germline. The length of the CDR3 is 18 residues. The DNA of the CDR3 is TGTGCCAGCAGCGTAGTTGGGGTAGCGGGGGCTAGCACAGATACGCAGTATTTT. It yields the protein CASSVVGVAGASTDTQYF.

This clone was observed a handful of times. CDR3 nucleotides: TGTGCCAGCAGCCCTGCAGGGAACTATGGCTACACCTTC. The encoded protein is CASSPAGNYGYTF. The rearrangement links TRBV7-9 to TRBJ1-2; a possible D gene is TRBD1 (5 bases). There are 13 residues in the CDR3. V dropped 5 bases and J dropped 2 bases, with 9 bases sitting between them. Germline V gives CDR1 SEHNR, CDR2 FQNEAQ (reference sequence).

This chain joins TRBV5-1 and TRBJ2-7; D is unresolved. This CDR3 comprises 14 residues. V dropped 0 bases and J dropped 0 bases, with 7 bases sitting between them. CDR1 and CDR2 (germline): SGHRS, YFSETQ. The CDR3 region has the DNA TGCGCCAGCAGCTTGGAGGCAGACTCCTACGAGCAGTACTTC. Amino acids: CASSLEADSYEQYF.

The chain recombines TRBV21-1 with TRBJ2-6; no check of the table's D call, TRBD1, against the DNA was made. TRBV21-1 is termed a pseudogene. This CDR3 has 17 residues. CDR3 sequence: CASSRRHGNSGANVLTF. CDR3 in DNA: TGTGCCAGCAGCAGACGACACGGAAACTCTGGGGCCAACGTCCTGACTTTC.

The CDR3 DNA sequence: TGCGCCAGCAGCGAAACAGGGGATAGCAATCAGCCCCAGCATTTT. Amino acid sequence: CASSETGDSNQPQHF. This chain links TRBV5-1 with TRBJ1-5; 7 bases fit TRBD1. V lost 4 bases and J lost 0; bases outside the gene matches: 4. Germline CDR1 reads SGHRS; CDR2 reads YFSETQ. The CDR3 extends over 15 amino acids.

This chain links TRBV6-5 with TRBJ1-6; 7 bases are a match to TRBD1. The V and J ends lost 6 bases and 7 bases, in that order; junction bases with no gene match: 6. This CDR3 has 14 residues. Germline V gene lookup returns CDR1 MNHEY and CDR2 SVGAGI. CDR3 sequence: CASRQTGDNSPLHF. CDR3 DNA: TGTGCCAGCAGGCAAACAGGGGACAATTCACCCCTCCACTTT.

The gene calls are TRBV2 and TRBJ1-1; 9 bases match TRBD1. V shed 5 bases, J shed 1 base, and the junction held 5 bases outside the gene matches. The CDR3 covers 15 residues. The germline CDR1 and CDR2 sequences are SNHLY and FYNNEI. The CDR3 bases are TGTGCCAGCAGTTTACAGGGGGCTACGAACACTGAAGCTTTCTTT. Translating it yields CASSLQGATNTEAFF.

The chain recombines TRBV9 with TRBJ2-3; tentative D call: TRBD1 (6 bases). Germline CDR1 reads SGDLS; CDR2 reads YYNGEE. This CDR3 comprises 15 residues. V was trimmed by 4 bases and J by 8 bases, leaving 20 bases between them. DNA for the CDR3: TGTGCCAGCAGCCCAGGGGAACGAGGGGGTGGTACGCAGTATTTT. Translated, it gives CASSPGERGGGTQYF.

The genes are TRBV9 and TRBJ2-3; D unresolved. V lost 2 bases and J lost 0, with 10 bases in between. Germline loops: CDR1 SGDLS, CDR2 YYNGEE. CDR3 size: 15 residues. The DNA for the CDR3 is TGTGCCAGCAGCGTTACCCAGACTAGCACAGATACGCAGTATTTT. Translation: CASSVTQTSTDTQYF.

The chain has TRBV6-5 and TRBJ1-2; D is undetermined. Deletions cut 6 bases from V and 1 base from J, with 9 bases between. The CDR3 is 13 residues long. The germline V gene encodes CDR1 MNHEY and CDR2 SVGAGI. DNA of the CDR3: TGTGCCAGCAGGAGCGGTAGTAACTATGGCTACACCTTC. It codes for CASRSGSNYGYTF.

This clone was seen only a few times. This chain connects TRBV7-9 to TRBJ2-7; D gene ambiguous. Deletions cut 8 bases from V and 3 bases from J, with 11 bases between. Germline V gene lookup returns CDR1 SEHNR and CDR2 FQNEAQ (reference sequence). The CDR3 sequence is 12 residues long. The CDR3 sequence is CASGSESYEQYF. DNA of the CDR3: TGTGCCAGCGGAAGCGAGAGCTACGAGCAGTACTTC.